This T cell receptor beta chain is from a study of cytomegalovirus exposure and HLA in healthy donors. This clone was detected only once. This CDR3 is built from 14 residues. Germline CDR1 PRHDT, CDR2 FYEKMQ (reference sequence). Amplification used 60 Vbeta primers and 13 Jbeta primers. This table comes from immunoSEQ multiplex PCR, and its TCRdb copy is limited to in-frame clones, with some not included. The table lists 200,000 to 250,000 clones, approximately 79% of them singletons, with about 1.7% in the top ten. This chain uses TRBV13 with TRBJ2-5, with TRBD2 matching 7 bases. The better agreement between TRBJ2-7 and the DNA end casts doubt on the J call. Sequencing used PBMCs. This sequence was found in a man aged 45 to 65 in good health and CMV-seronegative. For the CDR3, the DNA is TGTGCCAGCAGCGCCGGGGGGAAGTACTACGAGCAGTACTTC. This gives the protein CASSAGGKYYEQYF.